This T cell receptor (beta chain) is drawn from a study of T cell responses to AZD1222 COVID-19 vaccine. Study information: It was second doses at about 4 or about 12 weeks that were pooled.

Libraries were prepared by immunoSEQ multiplex PCR; TCRdb keeps only in-frame clonotypes and omits some of them. The sample lists 110,000 to 150,000 clones; 80% to 95% were seen once. The CDR3 is made up of 15 amino acids. From germline, CDR1 is SGHRS and CDR2 YFSETQ. V was pared by 0 bases and J by 6 bases, with 15 bases between. With respect to this clone: The target antigen is unknown.

Study-wide results and caveats: Targeting of unmutated variant regions was reportedly seen in nearly half of spike-specific TCRs. Repertoire sampling happened only post peak T cell response.

Specimen: peripheral blood, collected on day 0 of AZD1222 vaccination. This TCR was sampled from an adult in good health. This chain joins TRBV5-1 and TRBJ1-2, with D unclear. CDR3 protein: CASSLALGGANGYTF. The DNA of the CDR3 is TGCGCCAGCAGCTTGGCCTTAGGCGGAGCTAATGGCTACACCTTC.